The following is a T cell receptor beta chain sequence with its context. CDR3 length: 12 amino acids. The germline V gene has CDR1 MNHEY and CDR2 SVGEGT. V shed 5 bases and J shed 7 bases, with 11 bases lying between them. The sample comes from a study of blood T cell repertoires in COVID-19. Clones were read by immunoSEQ multiplex PCR, and TCRdb kept only the in-frame ones, dropping some. The sample lists hundreds of thousands of clones, over 75% occurring once. The clonotype comes from a man between 18 and 35 years old with active or convalescent COVID-19. The specimen was peripheral blood. This sequence joins TRBV6-2 or TRBV6-3 and TRBJ1-1; D not certain. The CDR3 here is CASSPRRVEAFF. CDR3 coding DNA: TGTGCCAGCAGTCCGCGTCGAGTTGAAGCTTTCTTT.